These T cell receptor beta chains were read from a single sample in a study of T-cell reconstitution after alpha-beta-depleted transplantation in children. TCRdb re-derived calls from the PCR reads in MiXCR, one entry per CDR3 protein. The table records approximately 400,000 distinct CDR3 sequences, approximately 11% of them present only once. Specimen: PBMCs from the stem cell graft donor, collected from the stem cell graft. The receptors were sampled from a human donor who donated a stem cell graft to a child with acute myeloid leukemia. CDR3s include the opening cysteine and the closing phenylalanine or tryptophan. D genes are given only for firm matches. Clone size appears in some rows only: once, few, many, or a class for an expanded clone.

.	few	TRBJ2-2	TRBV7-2	CASSFGPERVLTGELFF	TGTGCCAGCAGCTTCGGACCTGAGCGGGTCCTCACCGGGGAGCTGTTTTTT
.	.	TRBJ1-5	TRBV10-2	CASRAQESNQPQHF	TGCGCCAGCAGGGCACAGGAGTCCAATCAGCCCCAGCATTTT
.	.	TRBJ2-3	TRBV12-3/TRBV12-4	CASSLSGTPLTDTQYF	TGTGCCAGCAGTTTATCCGGGACACCCCTCACAGATACGCAGTATTTT
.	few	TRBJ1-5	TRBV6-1	CASSEFDARNQPQHF	TGTGCCAGCAGTGAGTTCGACGCGCGCAATCAGCCCCAGCATTTT
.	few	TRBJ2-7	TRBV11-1	CASSPTSYEQYF	TGTGCCAGCAGTCCCACTTCCTACGAGCAGTACTTC
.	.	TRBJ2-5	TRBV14	CAISPAWTADQETQYF	TGTGCCATCAGCCCTGCCTGGACAGCTGATCAAGAGACCCAGTACTTC
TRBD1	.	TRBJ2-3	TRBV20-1	CSAPGQGASDTQYF	TGCAGTGCGCCGGGACAGGGGGCATCAGATACGCAGTATTTT
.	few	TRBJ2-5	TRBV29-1	CSVEELRPQETQYF	TGCAGCGTTGAAGAGTTGCGACCACAAGAGACCCAGTACTTC
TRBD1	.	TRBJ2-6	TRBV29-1	CSVGTVGANVLTF	TGCAGCGTCGGGACAGTTGGGGCCAACGTCCTGACTTTC
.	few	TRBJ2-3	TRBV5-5	CASRYGIYDTQYF	TGTGCCAGCAGGTACGGGATTTACGATACGCAGTATTTT
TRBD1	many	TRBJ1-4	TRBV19	CASSQEGATEKLFF	TGTGCCAGTAGCCAGGAGGGGGCAACCGAAAAACTGTTTTTT
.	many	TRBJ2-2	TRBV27	CASRPGWDTGELFF	TGTGCCAGCAGGCCAGGGTGGGACACCGGGGAGCTGTTTTTT
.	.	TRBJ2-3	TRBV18	CASSPPGLPDTQYF	TGTGCCAGCTCCCCACCAGGGCTCCCGGATACGCAGTATTTT
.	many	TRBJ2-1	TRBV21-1	CASSKTGYYNEQFF	TGTGCCAGCAGCAAGACAGGATATTACAATGAGCAGTTCTTC
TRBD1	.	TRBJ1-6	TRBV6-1	CASSRDSWNSPLHF	TGTGCCAGCAGCCGGGACAGTTGGAATTCACCCCTCCACTTT
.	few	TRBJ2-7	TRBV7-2	CASSLESGGETYEQYF	TGTGCCAGCAGCTTAGAGTCAGGGGGGGAGACCTACGAGCAGTACTTC
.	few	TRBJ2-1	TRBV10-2	CASSERYNEQFF	TGCGCCAGCAGTGAGCGGTACAATGAGCAGTTCTTC